Listed here is a single TCR beta chain. This record comes from a study of CD8+ T cells in alopecia areata. RNA extraction was followed by reverse transcription into cDNA, which acted as the sequencing template. Method: immunoSEQ multiplex PCR; TCRdb's copy keeps in-frame clones and lacks some. The sample has 65,000 to 90,000 clones, about 51% seen once. The CDR3 contains 13 residues. Germline V gives CDR1 SGDLS, CDR2 YYNGEE. The V and J ends lost 4 bases and 7 bases, in that order; junction bases with no gene match: 8. The genes are TRBV9 and TRBJ2-7, with 7 nucleotides matching TRBD2. This TCR was recovered from a human donor with alopecia areata. The sample was NKG2D-high CD8+ T cells sorted from blood. This CDR3 is CASSRAGEAEQYF. The CDR3 region has the DNA TGTGCCAGCAGCCGGGCGGGAGAGGCTGAGCAGTACTTC.